The entry below gives a single T cell receptor beta chain sequence along with its context. These data belong to a study of Ad26.COV2.S vaccination and SARS-CoV-2 variants. Study as a whole: Dosing was one shot or two shots 56 days apart.

Looked up from germline, CDR1 is SEHNR and CDR2 is FQNEAQ (reference sequence). Germline trimming cut 1 base from V and 9 bases from J; bases unmatched to any gene: 16. There are 18 residues in the CDR3. Treatment noted: 19 received Ad26.COV2.S at low or high dose, single or two shots; 5 received placebo; per-sample allocation not given. Repertoires come from day 63 after the first vaccine or placebo injection. This vaccine is an Ad26 vector that expresses the Wuhan-strain SARS-CoV-2 spike. Only in-frame clones appear in the TCRdb table, and some are missing; sequencing was by immunoSEQ multiplex PCR. The sample lists 440,000 or so clones, 89% seen once, with 1.7% in the top ten.

Source: peripheral blood, taken in a trial of Ad26.COV2.S vaccine versus placebo. This chain uses TRBV7-9 with TRBJ2-1, with 9 bases that match TRBD1. The clonotype comes from a person aged 18-60 years who received the Ad26.COV2.S COVID-19 vaccine or a placebo. CDR3 protein: CASSLGDRVFSYQSEQFF. The CDR3 nucleotides read TGTGCCAGCAGCTTAGGGGACAGGGTTTTCTCGTACCAAAGTGAGCAGTTCTTC.